Listed below are T cell receptor beta chains from one sample, sequenced in a study of long-term antiretroviral therapy in people with HIV. Measured with immunoSEQ multiplex PCR; TCRdb has only the in-frame clones, and not every one. Among roughly 12,000 clones listed, around 83% were seen once. Source: unsorted PBMCs, taken 1.2 years after starting antiretroviral therapy. Source of these receptors: a man in his forties with HIV. Both conserved end residues are trimmed from each CDR3.

V gene	CDR3 protein
TRBV6-5	ASSYSPRTFTYEQY
TRBV4-2	ASSRQSDNSPLH
TRBV6-6	ASSYGQSPNYGYT
TRBV18	ASSPQTESYGYT
TRBV7-9	ASSYPSGDYGYT
TRBV29-1	SVGIPGTGDNEQF
TRBV10-1	ASSDGSYNEQF
TRBV29-1	SVEMLAGGRDTQY
TRBV5-6	ASSLDSRGSYEQY
TRBV11-2	ASSFSGELYEQY
TRBV19	ASRKEGGSNSPLH
TRBV10-3	AISESSGTGELF
TRBV11-2	ASSFLAGELF
TRBV2	ASMGGREGVNQPQH
TRBV28	ASSLTGTGVEQY
TRBV5-6	ASSVEFGVPGELF
TRBV4-1	ASSLMAGGRNEKLF
TRBV11-3	ASSLGQNTEAF
TRBV2	ASTPLRGEQY
TRBV7-9	ASQRTLNTGELF
TRBV6-5	ASSYIRQGPEKLF
TRBV23-1	ASSQVGDREHRGAV
TRBV15	ATSRTGGEQY
TRBV30	AWSADNNYGYT
TRBV6-5	ASSLGTDTEAF
TRBV13	ASSLGDRGEQY
TRBV6-5	ASSRRDSLGTQY
TRBV9	ASSVDGGTDTQY
TRBV27	ASSLPGRIDTGELF
TRBV25-1	ASSVQGSGSPLH
TRBV6-1	ASSVQGGLVQPQH
TRBV28	ASSGGGWANEKLF
TRBV4-1	ASSRTGTGPHEQY
TRBV29-1	SVPLAGATDTQY
TRBV28	ASSLPDTSTEAF
TRBV29-1	SPPGAAAGELF
TRBV5-4	ASSQQGAIPSYEQY
TRBV7-2	ASSLGAEYGYT
TRBV28	ASSLPGDTDTQY
TRBV30	AWSDRDTEQY
TRBV19	ASSIGSGSYNEQF
TRBV5-8	ASSLGQGVGEKLF
TRBV30	ACPLPLGGNTIY
TRBV7-9	ASGGRGAPQH
TRBV18	ASSPGGYEQY
TRBV27	ASSQGARMNTEAF
TRBV28	ASSLTGAHQPQH
TRBV5-6	ASSLPATNEKLF
TRBV6-1	ASSEAGTGYEQY
TRBV7-8	ASSKQGIGGGGYEQF
TRBV29-1	SATGDGTKNIQY
TRBV28	ASRSGWSSYEQY
TRBV5-6	ASNLRGAGLYEQY
TRBV5-1	ASSQGDRANTGELF
TRBV19	ARTRRVNSGNTIY